These T cell receptor beta chains were read from a single sample in a study of neurological immune-mediated disorders. MiXCR, run by TCRdb on the 5' RACE reads, gives a single entry per CDR3 protein. The table has 130,000 or so distinct CDR3 sequences, about 3.2% seen once. The sequenced material came from PBMCs. These receptors originate from a woman aged 25 to 39 with multiple sclerosis. The CDR3 runs from the conserved cysteine through the conserved F or W. The order of the fields is clone size, V gene, J gene, D gene, CDR3 protein, CDR3 DNA. The D gene is left open where the match is weak. Clone sizes are given selectively: once, few, many, or a class where the clone is expanded.

.	TRBV14	TRBJ2-3	.	CASSQESDTQYF	TGTGCCAGCAGCCAAGAATCAGATACGCAGTATTTT
many	TRBV2	TRBJ1-2	TRBD1	CASSQPGQGNYGYTF	TGTGCCAGCAGTCAACCGGGACAGGGTAACTATGGCTACACCTTC
many	TRBV5-8	TRBJ1-5	.	CASSLGDHSNQPQHF	TGTGCCAGCAGCTTGGGTGACCATAGCAATCAGCCCCAGCATTTT
many	TRBV5-1	TRBJ2-6	.	CASSLARVGSGSFRSGANVLTF	TGCGCCAGCAGCTTGGCCAGGGTAGGGTCTGGCTCGTTCCGATCTGGGGCCAACGTCCTGACTTTC
many	TRBV7-2	TRBJ2-2	.	CASSLKRVSNGELFF	TGTGCCAGCAGCTTAAAGAGGGTTTCCAACGGGGAGCTGTTTTTT
many	TRBV20-1	TRBJ1-2	.	CSVNAGLYTF	TGCAGTGTCAATGCGGGCCTCTACACCTTC
many	TRBV7-2	TRBJ2-3	.	CASSLVPSDRVRGSTDTQYF	TGTGCCAGCAGCTTAGTCCCGTCTGACAGGGTACGGGGGAGCACAGATACGCAGTATTTT
many	TRBV28	TRBJ2-6	.	CASSLYGAANVLTF	TGTGCCAGCAGTTTATACGGGGCGGCCAACGTCCTGACTTTC
many	TRBV7-8	TRBJ2-5	.	CASSLDGGAETQYF	TGTGCCAGCAGCTTAGACGGGGGCGCAGAGACCCAGTACTTC
many	TRBV7-2	TRBJ2-5	TRBD2	CASSPQRGPETQYF	TGTGCCAGCAGCCCTCAGCGGGGTCCGGAGACCCAGTACTTC
many	TRBV6-5	TRBJ2-3	TRBD1	CASSYSGGLKDTQYF	TGTGCCAGCAGTTACTCAGGGGGCCTTAAAGATACGCAGTATTTT